The 27 T cell receptor beta chains in this list originate from one sample, sequenced in a study of T cells in Graves' hyperthyroidism and ophthalmopathy. Amplified TCR beta CDR3 regions derived from RNA transcripts. HTBI primers were employed in a first-round RT-PCR of the TCR CDR3. TCRdb reprocessed the multiplex PCR reads via MiXCR and lists one record per CDR3 protein. Here the sample spans about 700,000 distinct CDR3 sequences, 13% to 15% being singletons. The specimen was blood. The receptors originated from a young woman with Graves' hyperthyroidism.

This clonotype was detected ten times or more. The V and J genes are TRBV27 and TRBJ2-3; D gene uncertain. The CDR3 has 15 residues. V lost 6 bases, J lost 1 base, and 14 bases lay in between. In germline, CDR1 is MNHEY, CDR2 SMNVEV (reference sequence). CDR3 in DNA: TGTGCCAGCAGGCTCTCCCGGGCGGGCACAGATACGCAGTATTTT. This sequence encodes CASRLSRAGTDTQYF.

The table lists this clonotype with a few counts. The chain combines TRBV20-1 with TRBJ2-4; 9 nucleotides line up with TRBD1. The trim removed 7 bases at V and 3 bases at J, leaving 13 bases unmatched. CDR3 length: 16 amino acids. The germline V gene encodes CDR1 DFQATT and CDR2 SNEGSKA (reference sequence). In nucleotides, the CDR3 is TGCAGTGACCCACTTCCGGGACAGGGAAGCAAAAACATTCAGTACTTC. Amino acids: CSDPLPGQGSKNIQYF.

This clonotype was counted ten times or more. The chain carries TRBV7-6 and TRBJ2-5; 8 positions match TRBD2. V gave up 1 base and J gave up 7 bases; unmatched junction bases: 17. Germline CDR1 SGHVS, CDR2 FNYEAQ. This CDR3 has 18 residues. The CDR3 sequence: CASSLVGVTGGPWGTQYF. CDR3 in DNA: TGTGCCAGCAGCTTAGTAGGCGTGACGGGAGGGCCTTGGGGGACCCAGTACTTC.

This clonotype was picked up many times. Written as DNA, the CDR3 is TGCAGTGCTAGTATTAAAGCTGGCGGAGGTACAATCTACGAGCAGTACTTC. It is translated as CSASIKAGGGTIYEQYF. The chain links TRBV20-1 to TRBJ2-7; possibly TRBD2 for D (5 bases). The CDR3 runs to 17 residues. Deletions cut 3 bases from V and 3 bases from J, with 24 bases between. Germline V gene sequence: CDR1 DFQATT, CDR2 SNEGSKA (reference sequence).

Points on this clonotype: With a much larger clone just one base away, this may be a read error. The genes are TRBV28 and TRBJ1-5, with 8 nucleotides matching TRBD1. CDR3 length: 16 amino acids. V shed 4 bases and J 1 base; nucleotides not matched to a gene: 6. Germline CDR1 MDHEN, CDR2 SYDVKM. The DNA for the CDR3 is TGTGCCAGCAGTTCAGGGGGCGCCGTAAGCAATCAGCCCCAGCATTTT. Protein: CASSSGGAVSNQPQHF.

This clonotype was observed many times. CDR3 loop: CASSTPPGGSFRQFF. The CDR3 bases are TGTGCCAGCAGTACACCACCGGGAGGTTCTTTTAGGCAGTTCTTC. The rearrangement uses TRBV28 and TRBJ2-1; 7 bases fit TRBD2. Germline values: CDR1 MDHEN, CDR2 SYDVKM. The CDR3 runs 15 residues. J gave up 12 bases and V 5 bases, and 16 bases lay outside the gene matches.

V gene TRBV5-1 combines with J gene TRBJ2-3, with D maybe TRBD1 (7 bases). CDR3 size: 14 residues. V gave up 0 bases and J gave up 13 bases, with 18 bases separating them. From germline, CDR1 is SGHRS and CDR2 YFSETQ. CDR3 loop: CASSLAQGGSEEYF. The CDR3 coding sequence is TGCGCCAGCAGCTTGGCCCAGGGGGGCTCAGAGGAGTATTTT.

This clonotype was seen at least ten times. The chain links TRBV7-8 to TRBJ1-1, with 8 bases identical to TRBD1. Looked up from germline, CDR1 is SGHVS and CDR2 is FQNEAQ. CDR3 length: 14 amino acids. V trimming: 5 bases; J trimming: 4 bases; junction bases outside the gene matches: 6. The CDR3 coding sequence is TGTGCCAGCAGCATCCAGGGGGCGCCCACTGAAGCTTTCTTT. Amino acids: CASSIQGAPTEAFF.

In this sample, this clonotype turned up many times. The chain recombines TRBV2 with TRBJ1-2, with D hard to call. The germline CDR1 and CDR2 sequences are SNHLY and FYNNEI. The CDR3 runs 11 residues. V was shortened by 10 bases and J by 6 bases, with 12 bases between the two germline ends. The chain's CDR3 is CATDPMDGYTF. CDR3 bases: TGTGCCACAGACCCAATGGATGGCTACACCTTC.

The chain employs TRBV4-3 and TRBJ2-1; TRBD2 aligns across 11 bases. This CDR3 contains 16 residues. The germline CDR1 and CDR2 sequences are LGHNA and YSLEER. Trimming took 0 bases from V and 8 from J; bases not matched to a gene: 6. The CDR3 DNA sequence: TGCGCCAGCAGCCAAGAGCCACTAGCGGGAGTCGATGAGCAGTTCTTC. As protein: CASSQEPLAGVDEQFF.

This chain joins TRBV30 and TRBJ2-1; perhaps D is TRBD1 or TRBD2 (5 bases each). CDR1 GTSNPN and CDR2 SVGIG come from the germline V gene (reference sequence). CDR3 length: 13 amino acids. V shed 5 bases and J shed 2 bases, with 10 bases lying between them. The CDR3 DNA follows: TGTGCCTGGGTGTGGGACGCCTACAATGAGCAGTTCTTC. Its protein is CAWVWDAYNEQFF.

Note on this clonotype: This may stem from a read error, because a much larger clone lies one nucleotide away. The chain links TRBV5-1 to TRBJ2-1, with D possibly being TRBD1 (6 bases). The tail of the sequence fits TRBJ2-7 better, so the J call may be wrong. There are 15 residues in the CDR3. Germline assignment: CDR1 SGHRS and CDR2 YFSETQ. The CDR3 DNA follows: TGCGCCAGCAGCTTGGAAGTTAGGGGGTACAATGAGCAGTACTTC. Translated, it gives CASSLEVRGYNEQYF.

This clonotype showed up just once. The chain is built from TRBV12-3 or TRBV12-4 and TRBJ1-2; D might be TRBD1 (5 bases). Trimming stripped 1 base from V and 4 bases from J, with 13 bases between. The CDR3 spans 15 residues. The CDR3 region is CASSLGSRAIYGYTF. The CDR3 DNA reads as TGTGCCAGCAGTTTAGGTTCCAGGGCCATCTATGGCTACACCTTC.

CDR3 coding DNA: TGTGCCAGCTCACGGGACAGGGGACATCGTGATGGCTACACCTTC. This translates into CASSRDRGHRDGYTF. The chain employs TRBV18 and TRBJ1-2; 10 bases match TRBD1. V shed 4 bases, J shed 6 bases, and the junction held 8 bases outside the gene matches. This CDR3 has 15 amino acids. Germline V gives CDR1 KGHSH, CDR2 LQKENI.

This clonotype was seen many times. The chain carries TRBV3-1 and TRBJ1-1; D is perhaps TRBD1 (5 bases). Trimming cost V 1 base and J 6 bases, with 6 bases left between them. Germline-derived CDR1 and CDR2 are LGHDT and YNNKEL (reference sequence). This CDR3 spans 12 amino acids. CDR3 sequence: CASSQGGPEAFF. The CDR3 DNA reads as TGTGCCAGCAGCCAAGGGGGCCCTGAAGCTTTCTTT.

This clonotype was detected ten times or more. The chain is built from TRBV5-1 and TRBJ1-1; weak D call: TRBD1 (6 bases). Germline CDR1 reads SGHRS; CDR2 reads YFSETQ. V dropped 4 bases and J dropped 4 bases, with 14 bases sitting between them. CDR3 size: 14 residues. Here the CDR3 DNA reads TGCGCCAGCAGCGCCGGGACACTAGGCACTGAAGCTTTCTTT. Protein: CASSAGTLGTEAFF.

This clonotype was seen repeatedly, ten times or more. The genes are TRBV6-1 and TRBJ2-7; 10 positions agree with TRBD2. Germline V gene lookup returns CDR1 MNHNS and CDR2 SASEGT. The CDR3 consists of 16 residues. Trimming removed 6 bases from V and 3 bases from J; junction bases left unmatched: 11. CDR3 DNA: TGTGCCAGCAGATCTTACCCCGGGACTAGCGTCTACGAGCAGTACTTC. Protein product: CASRSYPGTSVYEQYF.

The chain is built from TRBV9 and TRBJ2-4; D is unresolved. With 3 bases removed from V and 0 bases from J, the gap between germline ends came to 10 bases. CDR1 and CDR2 (germline): SGDLS, YYNGEE. The CDR3 spans 15 residues. The CDR3 loop reads CASSEGSLAKNIQYF. The CDR3, as DNA: TGTGCCAGCAGCGAGGGCAGTCTAGCCAAAAACATTCAGTACTTC.

This clonotype has only a few counts. This may stem from a read error, because a much larger clone lies one nucleotide away. This chain joins TRBV19 and TRBJ2-3; D perhaps matches TRBD2 (6 bases). CDR1 is LNHDA and CDR2 is SQIVND in the germline V gene (reference sequence). The CDR3 is made up of 12 amino acids. V lost 9 bases, J lost 6 bases, and 13 bases lay in between. As DNA, the CDR3 is TGTGCCAGCAGCATTGGGGGGGATACGCAGTATTTT. This translates into CASSIGGDTQYF.

The gene calls are TRBV5-5 and TRBJ2-7, with 10 positions matching TRBD1. V was clipped by 2 bases and J by 5 bases; unmatched bases: 7. Germline CDR1 and CDR2: SGHKS and YYEKEE (reference sequence). CDR3 length: 15 residues. In nucleotides, the CDR3 is TGTGCCAGCAGCTTAGACAGGGGGCAGTTTGACGAGCAGTACTTC. This encodes CASSLDRGQFDEQYF.

This clonotype has a count of ten or more. CDR3 sequence (DNA): TGTGCCACCAGCAGAGGTTCGCAGGGGATTACTCCCATTGAAGCTTTCTTT. Encoded protein: CATSRGSQGITPIEAFF. The genes are TRBV15 and TRBJ1-1; the D gene is possibly TRBD1 (6 bases). This CDR3 comprises 17 residues. V lost 1 base and J lost 7, with 22 bases in between. Germline assignment: CDR1 LNHNV and CDR2 YYDKDF (reference sequence).

This clonotype was counted many times. The gene calls are TRBV7-8 and TRBJ2-2; TRBD2 agrees at 9 bases. The junction had 9 bases not matched to a gene; V was cut back by 3 bases and J by 4 bases. Germline V gene lookup returns CDR1 SGHVS and CDR2 FQNEAQ. This CDR3 has 17 amino acids. The CDR3 region is CASSFRRATSGTGELFF. CDR3 bases: TGTGCCAGCAGCTTCAGAAGGGCGACTAGCGGCACCGGGGAGCTGTTTTTT.

The chain is built from TRBV2 and TRBJ1-5; D is ambiguous. The V gene's germline CDR1 is SNHLY and CDR2 FYNNEI. The CDR3 runs 12 residues. V lost 7 bases and J lost 4, with 8 bases in between. DNA of the CDR3: TGTGCCAGCAACAAGGGAAATCAGCCCCAGCATTTT. Its translation: CASNKGNQPQHF. The full variable domain, with the rest looked up from reference TRBV2 and TRBJ1-5, is EPEVTQTPSHQVTQMGQEVILRCVPISNHLYFYWYRQILGQKVEFLVSFYNNEISEKSEIFDDQFSVERPDGSNFTLKIRSTKLEDSAMYFCASNKGNQPQHFGDGTRLSIL.

The V call is TRBV6-1, the J call TRBJ2-5; perhaps TRBD2 as D (7 bases). V was shortened by 6 bases and J by 13 bases, with 18 bases between the two germline ends. CDR1 is MNHNS, CDR2 SASEGT, per germline. The CDR3 covers 12 residues. CDR3 amino acids: CASSPSRGAMYF. The CDR3 bases are TGTGCCAGCAGCCCCTCTCGGGGGGCAATGTACTTC.

This clonotype was seen many times. The genes are TRBV18 and TRBJ2-3, with no clear D. In germline, CDR1 is KGHSH, CDR2 LQKENI. CDR3 length equals 12 residues. The chain's CDR3 is CVSPGRTDTQYF. CDR3 DNA: TGTGTCTCCCCAGGCCGCACAGATACGCAGTATTTT. Based on the CDR3 plus reference TRBV18 and TRBJ2-3, the full variable domain is NAGVMQNPRHLVRRRGQEARLRCSPMKGHSHVYWYRQLPEEGLKFMVYLQKENIIDESGMPKERFSAEFPKEGPSILRIQQVVRGDSAAYFCVSPGRTDTQYFGPGTRLTVL.

The chain recombines TRBV6-2 or TRBV6-3 with TRBJ1-2, with D tentatively TRBD1 (5 bases). V was shortened by 2 bases and J by 5 bases, with 12 bases between the two germline ends. The germline CDR1 and CDR2 sequences are MNHEY and SVGEGT. The CDR3 covers 14 residues. CDR3 sequence reads: CASSYARQTYGYTF. The CDR3 nucleotides read TGTGCCAGCAGTTACGCTCGACAGACGTATGGCTACACCTTC.

This clonotype was counted a few times. The CDR3 DNA follows: TGTGCCAGCAGCCTCGGGGAGAAAAACATTCAGTACTTC. Translation gives CASSLGEKNIQYF. This sequence joins TRBV7-9 and TRBJ2-4; possibly TRBD2 for D (5 bases). Trimming removed 5 bases at V and 4 bases at J, with 9 bases between. CDR1 is SEHNR and CDR2 is FQNEAQ in the germline V gene (reference sequence). The CDR3 length is 13 residues.